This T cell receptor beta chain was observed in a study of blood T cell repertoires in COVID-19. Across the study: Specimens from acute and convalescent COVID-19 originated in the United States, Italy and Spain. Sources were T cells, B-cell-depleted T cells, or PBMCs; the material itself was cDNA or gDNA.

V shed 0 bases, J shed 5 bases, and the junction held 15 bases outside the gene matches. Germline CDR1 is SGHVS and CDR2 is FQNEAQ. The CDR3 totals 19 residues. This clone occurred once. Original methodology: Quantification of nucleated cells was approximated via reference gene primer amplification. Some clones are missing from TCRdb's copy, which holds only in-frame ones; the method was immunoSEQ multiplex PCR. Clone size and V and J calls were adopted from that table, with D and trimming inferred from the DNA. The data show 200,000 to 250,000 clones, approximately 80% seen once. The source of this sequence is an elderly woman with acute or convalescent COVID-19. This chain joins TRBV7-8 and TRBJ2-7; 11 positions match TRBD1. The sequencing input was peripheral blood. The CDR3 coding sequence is TGTGCCAGCAGCTTAGCGGACAGGGGGCTGGCGGGGCGGATTGACGAGCAGTACTTC. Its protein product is CASSLADRGLAGRIDEQYF.